The clone carrying this T cell receptor (beta chain) was picked up a small number of times. The antigen remains unidentified. The germline CDR1 and CDR2 sequences are DFQATT and SNEGSKA (reference sequence). This CDR3 has 16 residues. Trimming took 3 bases from V and 3 from J; bases not matched to a gene: 6. This entry belongs to a study of blood T cells in healthy people across ages. Study outcomes and limitations: Diversity of TCR beta per million T cells declined in a roughly linear way with age. Naive and antigen-experienced cells were not separated, limiting conclusive comparison.

With a J-beta primer mix and a sample-barcoded 5' primer, a second PCR ran about 6 to 11 cycles. A template-switch adaptor that had 12 random nucleotides put a tag on each cDNA molecule. Per-sample output comprised a minimum of 2.5 million paired-end reads containing CDR3. From the 5' RACE reads, TCRdb called clonotypes with MiXCR, one entry per CDR3 protein. Altogether approximately 780,000 distinct CDR3 sequences are present, around a quarter being singletons, with the ten largest covering around 3%. The same data also went into a second study, on T cells of mothers and their children.

The receptor's source is a boy aged 5 to 17 in good health. Specimen: blood. The chain has TRBV20-1 and TRBJ2-1, with 12 bases identical to TRBD2. The CDR3 is CSASLAGGPFYNEQFF. Written as DNA, the CDR3 is TGCAGTGCTAGTCTAGCGGGGGGGCCTTTCTACAATGAGCAGTTCTTC.